This T cell receptor beta chain was captured by sequencing in a study of early T cells in non-severe SARS-CoV-2 infection. In the study overall: Chains were unpaired, as sequencing was done on bulk RNA from unsorted whole blood.

This clonotype was seen repeatedly, ten times or more. Its antigen is currently unknown. The germline V gene has CDR1 MNHNS and CDR2 SASEGT. The V gene end was trimmed by 6 bases and the J gene end by 2 bases; junction bases not matched to a gene: 7. The CDR3 has 15 residues. Findings and caveats of the study: Missing private and CD4 specificities, VDJdb matching favored anti-spike CD8 responses.

Researchers attached unique molecular identifiers to individual cDNA molecules. TCRdb reprocessed the 5' RACE reads via MiXCR and lists one record per CDR3 protein. Found here are tens of thousands of distinct CDR3 sequences, around 5% of them singletons; the top ten hold 25% to 30%. The sequence was collected from an adult who was a healthcare worker with PCR-confirmed SARS-CoV-2 infection or an uninfected control (not recorded which). Sequencing used whole blood. The V call is TRBV6-1, the J call TRBJ2-1; 7 bases align to TRBD1. CDR3 sequence reads: CASRLDRDPYNEQFF. Here the CDR3 DNA reads TGTGCCAGCAGATTAGACAGGGACCCCTACAATGAGCAGTTCTTC.